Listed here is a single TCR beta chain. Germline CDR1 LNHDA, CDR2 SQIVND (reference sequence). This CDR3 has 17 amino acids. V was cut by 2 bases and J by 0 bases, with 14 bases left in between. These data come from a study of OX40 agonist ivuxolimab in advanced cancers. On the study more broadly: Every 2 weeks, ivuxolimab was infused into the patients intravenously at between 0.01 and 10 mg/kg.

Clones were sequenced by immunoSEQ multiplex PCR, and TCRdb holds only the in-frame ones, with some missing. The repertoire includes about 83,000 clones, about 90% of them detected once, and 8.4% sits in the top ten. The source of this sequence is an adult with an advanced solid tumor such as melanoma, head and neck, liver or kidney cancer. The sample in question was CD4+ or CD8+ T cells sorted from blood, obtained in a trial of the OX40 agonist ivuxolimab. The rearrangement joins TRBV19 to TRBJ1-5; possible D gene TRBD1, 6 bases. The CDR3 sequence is CASSIKAGAYSNQPQHF. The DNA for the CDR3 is TGTGCCAGTAGTATAAAGGCAGGGGCGTATAGCAATCAGCCCCAGCATTTT.